This TCR beta chain was sequenced during a study of brain T cells in children with intractable seizures. The protocol was immunoSEQ multiplex PCR, while the TCRdb copy is restricted to in-frame clones and leaves out a portion. The data contain some 62,000 clones, 95% to 97% of them singletons. Surgery cases with the highest brain T cell transcript signatures were chosen for sequencing. The V segment lost 8 bases and the J segment 4 bases; nucleotides outside the gene matches: 1. Germline-derived CDR1 and CDR2 are MDHEN and SYDVKM. This CDR3 spans 12 amino acids. The input for sequencing was peripheral blood, taken at surgery. The receptor's source is a boy under three years old with focal cortical dysplasia and intractable seizures. The V gene is TRBV28, the J gene TRBJ1-4, with TRBD1 matching over 7 bases. The CDR3 is CASRQGNEKLFF. CDR3 nucleotides: TGTGCCAGCCGACAGGGTAATGAAAAACTGTTTTTT.